These 20 T cell receptor beta chains originate from one sample sequenced in a study of blood T cell repertoires in COVID-19. The method was immunoSEQ multiplex PCR; TCRdb's version includes in-frame clones alone and lacks a portion of them. The table lists some 130,000 clones, approximately 80% of them singletons. The sequenced material came from peripheral blood. The origin of the receptors is a human donor in a cohort sampled during active COVID-19.

The genes are TRBV15 and TRBJ2-4; 7 bases align to TRBD2. The CDR3 contains 16 residues. Germline V lookup: CDR1 LNHNV, CDR2 YYDKDF (reference sequence). V was pared by 6 bases and J by 3 bases, with 11 bases of the junction left unmatched. This CDR3 is CATRTSGGLGKNIQYF. The CDR3 DNA reads as TGTGCCACCAGGACCTCGGGGGGTTTAGGCAAAAACATTCAGTACTTC.

The chain combines TRBV19 with TRBJ2-2, with D maybe TRBD2 (7 bases). From germline, CDR1 is LNHDA and CDR2 SQIVND (reference sequence). V gave up 6 bases and J gave up 7 bases, with 15 bases separating them. The length of the CDR3 is 14 residues. The DNA for the CDR3 is TGTGCCAGTAGGCGCGGGAGACAGGACGGGGAGCTGTTTTTT. Protein: CASRRGRQDGELFF.

V and J are TRBV5-3 and TRBJ1-2; 9 nucleotides match TRBD1. TRBV5-3 is annotated as an ORF whose role is uncertain. This CDR3 comprises 16 residues. Unmatched junction bases numbered 10, after V lost 0 bases and J lost 7 bases. The CDR3 is CARSLGTGTGRGGYTF. In DNA, the CDR3 is TGTGCCAGAAGCTTGGGTACTGGGACAGGGAGAGGTGGCTACACCTTC.

V gene TRBV5-1 combines with J gene TRBJ2-6, with D hard to call. V lost 0 bases to trimming and J lost 0 bases, with 4 bases between them. Germline V gives CDR1 SGHRS, CDR2 YFSETQ. This CDR3 has 15 amino acids. As DNA, the CDR3 is TGCGCCAGCAGCTTGGGGGCCTCTGGGGCCAACGTCCTGACTTTC. Translating gives CASSLGASGANVLTF.

The chain uses TRBV4-2 and TRBJ2-1; 10 bases are shared with TRBD1. There are 15 residues in the CDR3. CDR1 and CDR2 (germline): LGHNA, YNFKEQ. V dropped 1 base and J dropped 7; count of bases not matched to a gene: 4. CDR3 loop: CASSQVGTGENEQFF. The CDR3 DNA reads as TGTGCCAGCAGCCAAGTGGGGACAGGGGAGAATGAGCAGTTCTTC.

The rearrangement links TRBV10-3 to TRBJ2-6; 9 positions match TRBD1. Trimming at V came to 10 bases and at J to 0 bases, leaving 13 bases not matched to a gene. CDR3 size: 18 residues. CDR1 and CDR2 (germline): ENHRY, SYGVKD. The CDR3 DNA reads as TGTGCCACCTACCCGGGACAGGGAATTAGCTCTGGGGCCAACGTCCTGACTTTC. Translated, it gives CATYPGQGISSGANVLTF.

This clone was seen just once. The chain couples TRBV27 to TRBJ2-2; the D is unclear. Germline V gene sequence: CDR1 MNHEY, CDR2 SMNVEV (reference sequence). The CDR3 has 14 amino acids. V gave up 10 bases and J gave up 1 base, with 13 bases separating them. The chain's CDR3 is CATSSLVNTGELFF. CDR3 bases: TGTGCCACCTCCTCCCTAGTGAACACCGGGGAGCTGTTTTTT.

The chain joins TRBV7-2 to TRBJ2-1; no reliable D call. The CDR3 is 14 residues long. Between the trimmed V and J ends, which lost 4 bases and 4 bases, there was a span of 11 bases. CDR1 and CDR2 (germline): SGHTA, FQGNSA. CDR3 sequence reads: CASSSGTRYNEQFF. Written as DNA, the CDR3 is TGTGCCAGCAGCTCTGGTACCCGGTACAATGAGCAGTTCTTC.

This clone was detected once. The chain recombines TRBV5-1 with TRBJ2-6; 9 bases map to TRBD1. CDR3 size: 16 residues. Germline lookup yields CDR1 SGHRS and CDR2 YFSETQ. V dropped 3 bases and J dropped 2; count of bases not matched to a gene: 3. The CDR3 is CASSSTGGAGANVLTF. The CDR3 region has the DNA TGCGCCAGCAGCTCGACAGGGGGTGCTGGGGCCAACGTCCTGACTTTC.

This clone occurred once. This sequence joins TRBV5-6 and TRBJ2-3; maybe TRBD1 (6 bases). From germline, CDR1 is SGHDT and CDR2 YYEEEE. Trimming removed 4 bases at V and 2 bases at J, with 14 bases between. This CDR3 has 15 amino acids. CDR3: CASSEQGGTTDTQYF. The CDR3 bases are TGTGCCAGCAGCGAACAGGGTGGGACCACAGATACGCAGTATTTT.

V and J are TRBV4-1 and TRBJ1-4, with 10 nucleotides matching TRBD1. In germline, CDR1 is MGHRA, CDR2 YSYEKL. CDR3 length equals 15 residues. V lost 3 bases and J lost 7; bases outside the gene matches: 5. This CDR3 is CASSQPGQGTEKLFF. The CDR3 DNA reads as TGCGCCAGCAGCCAGCCGGGACAGGGGACTGAAAAACTGTTTTTT.

The V call is TRBV10-3, the J call TRBJ2-6, with TRBD1 identical over 7 bases. Trimming removed 5 bases from V and 2 bases from J; junction bases left unmatched: 6. The CDR3 loop spans 16 amino acids. Germline CDR1 ENHRY, CDR2 SYGVKD. The CDR3 loop is CAISNTRGTGANVLTF. The CDR3 nucleotides read TGTGCCATCAGTAATACCAGGGGGACTGGGGCCAACGTCCTGACTTTC.

The chain has TRBV19 and TRBJ1-2; 8 bases map to TRBD1. The V gene's germline CDR1 is LNHDA and CDR2 SQIVND (reference sequence). This CDR3 has 14 amino acids. V dropped 4 bases and J dropped 7; count of bases not matched to a gene: 8. CDR3 nucleotide sequence: TGTGCCAGTAGTACCGTCGGACAGGGTACTGGCTACACCTTC. As protein: CASSTVGQGTGYTF.

The chain carries TRBV9 and TRBJ1-5, with no clear D. Looked up from germline, CDR1 is SGDLS and CDR2 is YYNGEE. The CDR3 totals 14 residues. V lost 0 bases to trimming and J lost 0 bases, with 4 bases between them. This CDR3 reads CASSVDSSNQPQHF. The CDR3 DNA reads as TGTGCCAGCAGCGTAGACAGTAGCAATCAGCCCCAGCATTTT. Variable domain in full (rest from reference TRBV9 and TRBJ1-5): DSGVTQTPKHLITATGQRVTLRCSPRSGDLSVYWYQQSLDQGLQFLIQYYNGEERAKGNILERFSAQQFPDLHSELNLSSLELGDSALYFCASSVDSSNQPQHFGDGTRLSIL.

The rearrangement uses TRBV15 and TRBJ2-3; tentatively, D is TRBD2 (5 bases). The CDR3 is 14 amino acids. Germline-derived CDR1 and CDR2 are LNHNV and YYDKDF (reference sequence). The V gene lost 1 base and the J gene lost 5 bases, with 10 bases spanning the gap. The CDR3 DNA sequence: TGTGCCACCAGCAGAGGCTCCGGGATAGATACGCAGTATTTT. Translation gives CATSRGSGIDTQYF.

The V call is TRBV11-3, the J call TRBJ2-2; tentative D call: TRBD1 (5 bases). V dropped 4 bases and J dropped 0 bases, with 18 bases sitting between them. The CDR3 spans 18 residues. Looked up from germline, CDR1 is SGHNT and CDR2 is YENEEA. The CDR3 DNA follows: TGTGCCAGCAGCTCCAAGCATTTATCGACAGCGAACACCGGGGAGCTGTTTTTT. Amino acids: CASSSKHLSTANTGELFF.

This clone was detected only a few times. The J gene is TRBJ1-5, the V gene TRBV4-1, with a tentative D call TRBD1 (6 bases). V was shortened by 5 bases and J by 4 bases, with 12 bases between the two germline ends. There are 14 residues in the CDR3. Germline CDR1 and CDR2: MGHRA and YSYEKL. This CDR3 reads CASSEGQDNQPQHF. DNA of the CDR3: TGCGCCAGCAGCGAGGGACAAGATAATCAGCCCCAGCATTTT.

The chain is built from TRBV7-2 and TRBJ2-7; TRBD2 might be the D (7 bases). V lost 0 bases and J lost 5, with 17 bases in between. Germline V gives CDR1 SGHTA, CDR2 FQGNSA. This CDR3 has 16 amino acids. The CDR3 sequence is CASSLAGGAGPDEQYF. For the CDR3, the DNA is TGTGCCAGCAGCTTAGCGGGGGGGGCAGGCCCCGACGAGCAGTACTTC.

This clone was seen only once. This chain uses TRBV18 with TRBJ2-1, with 9 nucleotides matching TRBD1. The V and J ends lost 1 base and 7 bases, in that order; junction bases with no gene match: 5. Germline CDR1 reads KGHSH; CDR2 reads LQKENI. The CDR3 covers 15 residues. CDR3 coding DNA: TGTGCCAGCTCACCACTCGGGGGACAGGGAAATGAGCAGTTCTTC. It is translated as CASSPLGGQGNEQFF.

This clone was seen only a few times. This rearrangement joins TRBV24-1 to TRBJ2-2; 9 bases line up with TRBD2. Germline V CDR1 and CDR2: KGHDR, SFDVKD. V gave up 4 bases and J gave up 2 bases; unmatched junction bases: 4. The CDR3 sequence is 16 residues long. CDR3 amino acids: CATSDRLAENTGELFF. The DNA for the CDR3 is TGTGCCACCAGTGACCGACTAGCGGAAAACACCGGGGAGCTGTTTTTT.